The rows below give T cell receptor beta chains drawn from one sample of a study of identical twins. TCRdb re-called the 5' RACE reads with MiXCR, one entry per CDR3 protein. The top ten hold roughly 0.5% of the sample, which has 400,000 to 600,000 distinct CDR3 sequences, approximately 20% seen once. This same sample was also taken into another study, of yellow fever vaccine responses in identical twins.

Sequenced sample: CD4+ T cells sorted from blood. These receptors were collected from a woman younger than 35 in good health. The CDR3 runs from the conserved cysteine through the conserved F or W. The D gene is left open where the match is weak. Size is omitted from some rows. Given values are once, few, many or a class for expanded clones.

J | V | D | size | CDR3 | DNA
TRBJ1-1 | TRBV10-3 | TRBD1 | few | CAISEAGGKTEAFF | TGTGCCATCAGTGAGGCAGGGGGTAAGACTGAAGCTTTCTTT
TRBJ2-1 | TRBV10-3 | TRBD1 | few | CAITPDRVDGNEQFF | TGTGCCATCACTCCTGACAGGGTGGACGGGAATGAGCAGTTCTTC
TRBJ2-3 | TRBV20-1 | - | - | CSAGGRGEWGPSTDTQYF | TGCAGTGCCGGTGGACGGGGGGAGTGGGGGCCCAGCACAGATACGCAGTATTTT
TRBJ2-2 | TRBV5-5 | TRBD2 | - | CASSLIGAGEANTGELFF | TGTGCCAGCAGCTTGATCGGAGCGGGAGAAGCGAACACCGGGGAGCTGTTTTTT
TRBJ2-1 | TRBV7-2 | TRBD1 | few | CASSRYRGYNEQFF | TGTGCCAGCAGTAGATACAGGGGGTACAATGAGCAGTTCTTC
TRBJ1-6 | TRBV12-3/TRBV12-4 | TRBD1 | - | CASSPRDSNNSPLHF | TGTGCCAGCAGCCCCCGGGACAGCAACAATTCACCCCTCCACTTT
TRBJ1-1 | TRBV7-2 | - | - | CASTLGRLNTEAFF | TGTGCCAGCACCCTAGGGAGGTTGAACACTGAAGCTTTCTTT
TRBJ2-1 | TRBV12-3/TRBV12-4 | TRBD2 | few | CASSLSSGGPNEQFF | TGTGCCAGCAGTTTGTCTAGCGGGGGACCCAATGAGCAGTTCTTC
TRBJ2-7 | TRBV7-3 | TRBD2 | few | CASSSRHGPGLAGAYEQYF | TGTGCCAGCAGCTCCAGACATGGTCCGGGACTAGCGGGAGCCTACGAGCAGTACTTC
TRBJ1-1 | TRBV20-1 | - | - | CSARDPMWTEAFF | TGCAGTGCTAGAGACCCTATGTGGACTGAAGCTTTCTTT
TRBJ2-1 | TRBV24-1 | - | few | CATSVYQNNEQFF | TGTGCCACCAGTGTTTACCAAAACAATGAGCAGTTCTTC
TRBJ1-2 | TRBV5-6 | - | - | CASSAFNINYGYTF | TGTGCCAGCAGCGCCTTCAATATTAACTATGGCTACACCTTC
TRBJ2-3 | TRBV5-1 | - | - | CASTGTGWDTQYF | TGCGCCAGCACCGGCACGGGGTGGGATACGCAGTATTTT
TRBJ1-5 | TRBV12-3/TRBV12-4 | - | many | CASTTTGTNQPQHF | TGTGCCAGCACCACCACAGGTACCAATCAGCCCCAGCATTTT
TRBJ2-7 | TRBV10-3 | TRBD1 | - | CAISESPGQGAYEQYF | TGTGCCATCAGTGAGTCTCCGGGACAGGGGGCCTACGAGCAGTACTTC
TRBJ2-1 | TRBV5-1 | - | many | CASSLAPSGEQFF | TGCGCCAGCAGCTTGGCCCCATCTGGTGAGCAGTTCTTC
TRBJ2-4 | TRBV11-2 | TRBD1 | few | CASLSYRGPIQYF | TGTGCCAGCCTGTCCTACAGGGGTCCCATTCAGTACTTC
TRBJ2-4 | TRBV20-1 | TRBD1 | few | CSPGGQQLLGKNIQYF | TGCAGTCCTGGGGGACAGCAACTTCTTGGGAAAAACATTCAGTACTTC
TRBJ2-1 | TRBV29-1 | - | - | CSVGLDGVPREQFF | TGCAGCGTGGGATTGGACGGGGTCCCCCGTGAGCAGTTCTTC
TRBJ2-1 | TRBV12-3/TRBV12-4 | - | few | CASRPGDTYNEQFF | TGTGCCAGCAGGCCGGGGGATACCTACAATGAGCAGTTCTTC